A selection of T cell receptor beta chains follows, all from one sample in a study of control samples from healthy donors and cancer patients. Sequenced by immunoSEQ multiplex PCR; TCRdb stores in-frame clones only, minus some. Of tens of thousands of clones listed, around four fifths were seen once; the top ten hold less than 15%. Sequencing was done on a sample of blood. The source is a man aged 50 to 59 in good health. The CDR3 runs from the conserved cysteine through the conserved F or W. D genes are given only for firm matches. Not every row has a clone size; where given, it reads once, few, many or a size class.

. . TRBJ1-2 TRBV2 CATNSNYGYTF TGTGCCACAAATAGTAACTATGGCTACACCTTC
TRBD1 . TRBJ2-7 TRBV6-2/TRBV6-3 CASSFGTGDHEQYF TGTGCCAGCAGTTTCGGGACAGGGGACCACGAGCAGTACTTC
. . TRBJ2-5 TRBV5-4 CASSFSSVPQETQYF TGTGCCAGCAGCTTTAGTAGCGTCCCCCAAGAGACCCAGTACTTC
. . TRBJ2-1 TRBV19 CASVWLNEQFF TGTGCCAGTGTTTGGTTGAATGAGCAGTTCTTC
. few TRBJ1-1 TRBV6-5 CASRGFWRNTEAFF TGTGCCAGCAGGGGCTTCTGGAGGAACACTGAAGCTTTCTTT
TRBD1 few TRBJ1-2 TRBV24-1 CATSDTGQGTYGYTF TGTGCCACCAGTGACACCGGACAGGGGACCTATGGCTACACCTTC
TRBD1 . TRBJ2-1 TRBV29-1 CSARKNRGQGNEQFF TGCAGCGCCCGGAAAAACAGGGGGCAGGGTAATGAGCAGTTCTTC
. . TRBJ1-5 TRBV30 CAWGGNGNQPQHF TGTGCCTGGGGGGGGAATGGCAATCAGCCCCAGCATTTT
TRBD1 . TRBJ1-5 TRBV19 CASSRLPGQGPQPQHF TGTGCCAGTAGTAGACTACCGGGACAGGGGCCTCAGCCCCAGCATTTT
TRBD1 . TRBJ2-1 TRBV24-1 CATSPRQGLSEQFF TGTGCCACCAGCCCTAGACAGGGTCTGAGCGAGCAGTTCTTC